The 14 T cell receptor beta chains below were found in one sample sequenced in a study of regulatory T cells in long-lasting Graves disease. For TCR beta, libraries came from iRepertoire HTBI primers and Arm-PCR of CDR3 regions. Using its own MiXCR run on the multiplex PCR reads, TCRdb lists one record per CDR3 protein. The data contain hundreds of thousands of distinct CDR3 sequences, roughly 15% of them singletons. Sample time point: newly diagnosed GD, antithyroid drugs for less than 3 months. TCR sequences were obtained from RNA taken from PBMCs. These data also formed part of another study, on T cells in Graves' hyperthyroidism and ophthalmopathy.

The sample was peripheral blood mononuclear cells (PBMCs), taken at new diagnosis, from a patient treated with antithyroid drugs. The receptors shown here come from a woman in her thirties with Graves disease.

This clonotype was detected a few times. The rearrangement joins TRBV3-1 to TRBJ2-5, with no clear D. The germline V gene has CDR1 LGHDT and CDR2 YNNKEL (reference sequence). CDR3 length: 14 residues. V was trimmed by 1 base and J by 2 bases, leaving 8 bases between them. CDR3: CASSQVGLQETQYF. The CDR3 DNA follows: TGTGCCAGCAGCCAAGTGGGTTTGCAAGAGACCCAGTACTTC.

V usage is TRBV7-9 and J usage is TRBJ2-2; D tentatively fits TRBD1 or TRBD2 (5 bases each). The CDR3 covers 14 residues. Trimming removed 2 bases at V and 8 bases at J, with 12 bases between. Germline V lookup: CDR1 SEHNR, CDR2 FQNEAQ (reference sequence). The CDR3 sequence: CASSLPGTRGELFF. The CDR3 DNA is TGTGCCAGCAGCTTACCGGGGACCAGAGGGGAGCTGTTTTTT.

This clonotype has more than one count but fewer than ten. V and J are TRBV10-3 and TRBJ2-7, with 7 bases identical to TRBD2. The junction had 7 bases not matched to a gene; V was cut back by 4 bases and J by 1 base. Germline V lookup: CDR1 ENHRY, CDR2 SYGVKD. The length of the CDR3 is 15 residues. The CDR3 bases are TGTGCCATCAGTGGGGGGGGGTCTCAGTCCTACGAGCAGTACTTC. It is translated as CAISGGGSQSYEQYF.

The J gene is TRBJ2-5, the V gene TRBV5-4; D is uncertain. Germline CDR1 is SGHNT and CDR2 is YYREEE (reference sequence). V dropped 3 bases and J dropped 5 bases, with 17 bases sitting between them. This CDR3 is built from 15 residues. This chain's CDR3 is CASSSKLDVQETQYF. CDR3 sequence (DNA): TGTGCCAGCAGCTCGAAGTTGGATGTTCAGGAGACCCAGTACTTC.

This sequence joins TRBV4-1 and TRBJ2-1, with D perhaps TRBD2 (6 bases). Germline lookup yields CDR1 MGHRA and CDR2 YSYEKL. The CDR3 loop spans 16 amino acids. Trimming removed 3 bases at V and 9 bases at J, with 21 bases between. For the CDR3, the DNA is TGCGCCAGCAGCCACGAATCAGGCGGGAAAAGGGGTGAGCAGTTCTTC. Amino acids: CASSHESGGKRGEQFF.

This clonotype was recorded many times. The gene calls are TRBV12-3 or TRBV12-4 and TRBJ2-6, with TRBD2 as a possible D gene (6 bases). CDR3 length: 20 amino acids. V lost 3 bases, J lost 2 bases, and 23 bases lay in between. The CDR3 bases are TGTGCCAGCAGTTTGAGCCCTCGACTAGTACAGGAACCTGGGGCCAACGTCCTGACTTTC. This encodes CASSLSPRLVQEPGANVLTF.

CDR3 amino acids: CASSPRASLLYGYTF. The CDR3 bases are TGTGCCAGCTCACCAAGGGCATCCCTCTTATATGGCTACACCTTC. The rearrangement links TRBV18 to TRBJ1-2; D is unclear. There are 15 residues in the CDR3. V was trimmed by 2 bases and J by 5 bases, leaving 15 bases between them. Germline V CDR1 and CDR2: KGHSH, LQKENI.

This clonotype was found a few times. The gene calls are TRBV28 and TRBJ2-3; D is uncertain. Per germline, CDR1 MDHEN and CDR2 SYDVKM. The CDR3 spans 17 residues. Trimming took 6 bases from V and 4 from J, leaving 23 bases between them. The CDR3 DNA sequence: TGTGCCAGCAGAGAGAGCAATCCCACGCCTGGCGCAGATACGCAGTATTTT. Protein product: CASRESNPTPGADTQYF. The entire variable domain, with the rest obtained from reference TRBV28 and TRBJ2-3, is as follows: DVKVTQSSRYLVKRTGEKVFLECVQDMDHENMFWYRQDPGLGLRLIYFSYDVKMKEKGDIPEGYSVSREKKERFSLILESASTNQTSMYLCASRESNPTPGADTQYFGPGTRLTVL.

This clonotype was seen only a few times. The CDR3 sequence: CASSVGGDEQYF. The DNA for the CDR3 is TGTGCCAGCAGCGTAGGAGGGGACGAGCAGTACTTC. The chain links TRBV9 to TRBJ2-7; D might be TRBD1 or TRBD2, each matching 5 bases. Trimming pared 0 bases from V and 5 bases from J, leaving 6 bases between. Germline values: CDR1 SGDLS, CDR2 YYNGEE. The CDR3 has 12 residues.

This clonotype occurred many times. The chain couples TRBV7-2 to TRBJ2-7; 9 nucleotides align to TRBD2. The ends lost 0 bases at V and 4 bases at J; junction bases unmatched: 10. Germline-derived CDR1 and CDR2 are SGHTA and FQGNSA. This CDR3 has 17 residues. The CDR3 region has the DNA TGTGCCAGCAGCTTAGCGTGGGCGGGAGGGCCTCAGTACGAGCAGTACTTC. Translating gives CASSLAWAGGPQYEQYF. The full variable domain, its missing parts supplied by reference TRBV7-2 and TRBJ2-7, is GAGVSQSPSNKVTEKGKDVELRCDPISGHTALYWYRQSLGQGLEFLIYFQGNSAPDKSGLPSDRFSAERTGGSVSTLTIQRTQQEDSAVYLCASSLAWAGGPQYEQYFGPGTRLTVT.

The chain recombines TRBV9 with TRBJ1-6; unclear D gene. V lost 0 bases and J 5 bases, leaving 6 bases between the germline ends. The CDR3 consists of 14 residues. CDR1 is SGDLS and CDR2 is YYNGEE in the germline V gene. CDR3 loop: CASSVGFDNSPLHF. The CDR3, as DNA: TGTGCCAGCAGCGTAGGGTTCGATAATTCACCCCTCCACTTT.

This clonotype was seen repeatedly, ten times or more. This chain uses TRBV2 with TRBJ2-3; D remains unclear. Trimming removed 8 bases from V and 0 bases from J, with 12 bases in between. This CDR3 contains 14 residues. The germline V gene encodes CDR1 SNHLY and CDR2 FYNNEI. As DNA, the CDR3 is TGTGCCAGCTCAGGATTCACTAGCACAGATACGCAGTATTTT. This encodes CASSGFTSTDTQYF.

This clonotype has ten or more counts. The chain joins TRBV11-2 to TRBJ2-1; D ambiguous. The CDR3 has 14 residues. V was shortened by 5 bases and J by 0 bases, with 8 bases between the two germline ends. Looked up from germline, CDR1 is SGHAT and CDR2 is FQNNGV. The CDR3 protein is CASSRSTSYNEQFF. The CDR3 DNA reads as TGTGCCAGCAGCCGGTCCACCTCCTACAATGAGCAGTTCTTC. Complete variable domain (other parts from reference TRBV11-2 and TRBJ2-1): EAGVAQSPRYKIIEKRQSVAFWCNPISGHATLYWYQQILGQGPKLLIQFQNNGVVDDSQLPKDRFSAERLKGVDSTLKIQPAKLEDSAVYLCASSRSTSYNEQFFGPGTRLTVL.

The sample holds many counts of this clonotype. V is TRBV12-3 or TRBV12-4 and J is TRBJ2-3; 8 bases are a match to TRBD2. CDR3 length: 16 residues. Trimming cost V 5 bases and J 5 bases; bases outside gene matches: 12. CDR3 nucleotide sequence: TGTGCCAGCAGTATTAGCGGGGCCATCTCCGGAGATACGCAGTATTTT. The encoded protein is CASSISGAISGDTQYF.